The rows below give T cell receptor beta chains drawn from one sample of a study of blood T cell repertoires in COVID-19. Profiled with immunoSEQ multiplex PCR; TCRdb holds only in-frame clones, not every one. This sample has around 72,000 clones, with 82% found just once. The specimen sequenced was peripheral blood. All receptors derive from a human donor in a cohort sampled during active COVID-19. Both conserved end residues are part of each CDR3. The order of the fields is J gene, V gene, clone size, D gene, CDR3 protein, CDR3 DNA. D genes are given only for firm matches. Size tells how often a clone was seen (once, few, many) or the class of an expanded clone, and some rows leave it out.

>TRBJ2-7|TRBV7-9|NA|TRBD2
CASRPTSGAYEQYF
TGTGCCAGCAGACCGACTAGCGGGGCCTACGAGCAGTACTTC
>TRBJ1-1|TRBV7-6|NA|NA
CASSLEWSGNTEAFF
TGTGCCAGCAGCTTAGAATGGTCCGGGAACACTGAAGCTTTCTTT
>TRBJ1-2|TRBV11-2|once|NA
CASSLGGPAGGTDYTF
TGTGCCAGCAGCTTAGGAGGTCCTGCGGGGGGGACGGACTACACCTTC
>TRBJ2-7|TRBV11-2|NA|TRBD1
CASSSPRGPRGSYEQYF
TGTGCCAGCAGCTCCCCAAGGGGGCCCCGGGGTTCCTACGAGCAGTACTTC
>TRBJ2-1|TRBV7-9|few|NA
CASSPAVGAHYNEQFF
TGTGCCAGCAGCCCCGCTGTGGGGGCCCACTACAATGAGCAGTTCTTC
>TRBJ1-1|TRBV4-3|NA|NA
CASSQDRNTEAFF
TGCGCCAGCAGCCAAGACAGAAACACTGAAGCTTTCTTT
>TRBJ1-2|TRBV19|NA|NA
CASRPPQRGAIDGYTF
TGTGCCAGTAGGCCCCCTCAGCGGGGGGCCATAGATGGCTACACCTTC
>TRBJ2-5|TRBV6-5|NA|TRBD1
CASSHQGVGETQYF
TGTGCCAGCAGTCACCAGGGGGTGGGGGAGACCCAGTACTTC
>TRBJ2-1|TRBV7-9|once|TRBD2
CASSLGLAGGYYNEQFF
TGTGCCAGCAGCCTCGGATTAGCGGGGGGATACTACAATGAGCAGTTCTTC
>TRBJ2-5|TRBV10-3|NA|TRBD2
CASRASGNQETQYF
TGTGCCTCTCGGGCTAGCGGTAATCAAGAGACCCAGTACTTC
>TRBJ1-5|TRBV9|NA|NA
CASSVGGGQPQHF
TGTGCCAGCAGCGTAGGGGGCGGTCAGCCCCAGCATTTT
>TRBJ1-2|TRBV18|few|NA
CASSDSGGYYGYTF
TGTGCCAGCTCAGACTCGGGGGGGTACTATGGCTACACCTTC
>TRBJ1-2|TRBV3-1/TRBV3-2|NA|TRBD1
CASSQVGTVNYGYTF
TGTGCCAGCAGCCAAGTCGGGACAGTCAACTATGGCTACACCTTC
>TRBJ1-1|TRBV21-1|NA|NA
CASSKYTGCRENTEAFF
TGTGCCAGCAGCAAATACACAGGGTGTAGAGAGAACACTGAAGCTTTCTTT
>TRBJ1-6|TRBV11-2|NA|NA
CASSPDSLYNSPLHF
TGTGCCAGCAGCCCGGACAGTCTCTATAATTCACCCCTCCACTTT
>TRBJ1-3|TRBV4-1|NA|NA
CASSQVGRTRSGNTIYF
TGCGCCAGCAGCCAAGTTGGGCGGACACGCTCTGGAAACACCATATATTTT
>TRBJ1-2|TRBV15|NA|NA
CATSRGGHRGYTF
TGTGCCACCAGCAGAGGAGGGCATCGAGGCTACACCTTC
>TRBJ2-7|TRBV27|NA|NA
CASSSGGLFYEQYF
TGTGCCAGCAGTTCGGGGGGCCTCTTCTACGAGCAGTACTTC
>TRBJ2-1|TRBV3-1/TRBV3-2|NA|TRBD2
CASSPASGGYNEQFF
TGTGCCAGCAGTCCTGCTAGCGGGGGTTACAATGAGCAGTTCTTC
>TRBJ1-3|TRBV5-4|NA|NA
CASSLPVGNTIYF
TGTGCCAGCAGCTTGCCGGTAGGAAACACCATATATTTT
>TRBJ2-7|TRBV6-6|NA|NA
CASSLTSTMAYEQYF
TGTGCCAGCAGTTTGACTAGTACAATGGCCTACGAGCAGTACTTC
>TRBJ2-7|TRBV2|NA|NA
CASSGQGYEQYF
TGTGCCAGCTCCGGGCAGGGATACGAGCAGTACTTC
>TRBJ1-6|TRBV5-5|once|NA
CASSPERYSPLHF
TGTGCCAGCAGCCCCGAGAGGTATTCACCCCTCCACTTT
>TRBJ2-1|TRBV7-2|once|TRBD2
CASSWTSGGAYEQFF
TGTGCCAGCAGTTGGACTAGCGGGGGGGCCTATGAGCAGTTCTTC
>TRBJ1-4|TRBV14|NA|NA
CASSQEGRHEKLFF
TGTGCCAGCAGCCAAGAAGGGAGGCATGAAAAACTGTTTTTT
>TRBJ2-6|TRBV18|NA|NA
CASSPILSGANVLTF
TGTGCCAGCTCACCTATACTCTCTGGGGCCAACGTCCTGACTTTC
>TRBJ1-1|TRBV2|NA|TRBD1
CASSGDRGNTEAFF
TGTGCCAGCAGCGGGGACAGGGGGAACACTGAAGCTTTCTTT
>TRBJ1-1|TRBV5-1|NA|TRBD1
CASSLETGDTEAFF
TGCGCCAGCAGCTTGGAGACAGGGGACACTGAAGCTTTCTTT
>TRBJ2-5|TRBV5-1|NA|NA
CASTPGSTQETQYF
TGCGCCAGCACCCCCGGGTCTACCCAAGAGACCCAGTACTTC
>TRBJ2-1|TRBV7-9|NA|NA
CASRATQGSAEQFF
TGTGCCAGCAGAGCAACACAGGGATCGGCTGAGCAGTTCTTC
>TRBJ1-1|TRBV2|NA|NA
CVRRGGNTEAFF
TGTGTTAGACGGGGGGGAAACACTGAAGCTTTCTTT
>TRBJ1-2|TRBV7-2|few|NA
CASSLGRRAGGYTF
TGTGCCAGCAGCTTAGGGAGGCGGGCGGGTGGCTACACCTTC